One and the same sample provided the 17 T cell receptor beta chains below, sequenced in a study of blood T cell repertoires in COVID-19. Repertoires were generated with immunoSEQ multiplex PCR, while TCRdb's copy carries only in-frame clones and drops some. Among 200,000 to 300,000 clones listed, around 81% were seen once. The material sequenced was peripheral blood. These receptors were collected from a woman between 55 and 75 years old with active or convalescent COVID-19.

The chain uses TRBV29-1 and TRBJ2-3; D remains ambiguous. Per the germline V gene, CDR1 is SQVTM and CDR2 is ANQGSEA. V lost 7 bases and J lost 3, with 11 bases in between. The CDR3 is 12 residues long. The CDR3 sequence is CSAAIRTDTQYF. The CDR3 nucleotides are TGCAGCGCCGCTATACGGACAGATACGCAGTATTTT.

The chain combines TRBV3-1 (or the pseudogene TRBV3-2) with TRBJ2-7; D gene unclear. Looked up from germline, CDR1 is LGHDT and CDR2 is YNNKEL (reference sequence). There are 11 residues in the CDR3. Trimming removed 2 bases from V and 3 bases from J, with 2 bases in between. CDR3 nucleotides: TGTGCCAGCAGCCAACGCTACGAGCAGTACTTC. Amino acids: CASSQRYEQYF.

The gene calls are TRBV5-1 and TRBJ1-1; D unresolved. Trimming pared 3 bases from V and 3 bases from J, leaving 12 bases between. CDR3 length: 14 amino acids. Germline V gene data show CDR1 as SGHRS and CDR2 as YFSETQ. CDR3 sequence: CASSSREFDTEAFF. The DNA for the CDR3 is TGCGCCAGCAGCTCCCGAGAATTCGACACTGAAGCTTTCTTT.

The chain has TRBV6-1 and TRBJ1-2; tentative D call: TRBD1 (5 bases). Germline V gene sequence: CDR1 MNHNS, CDR2 SASEGT. V was pared by 2 bases and J by 4 bases, with 11 bases between. CDR3 length equals 14 residues. For the CDR3, the DNA is TGTGCCAGCAGTGAAAGGGGTCTGACCTATGGCTACACCTTC. This sequence encodes CASSERGLTYGYTF.

Of note for this clone: At one boundary the junction diverges from the germline segment, which might be a read error. The V gene is TRBV5-1, the J gene TRBJ2-2; 7 bases line up with TRBD1. Per germline, CDR1 SGHRS and CDR2 YFSETQ. This CDR3 is built from 16 residues. The CDR3 here is CASRPIRGRGHRGAVF. Written as DNA, the CDR3 is TGCGCCAGCAGGCCGATTAGGGGGCGTGGACACCGGGGAGCTGTTTTT.

The V gene is TRBV15, the J gene TRBJ2-2, with D possibly matching TRBD2 (6 bases). V gave up 1 base and J gave up 5 bases, with 17 bases separating them. This CDR3 has 17 amino acids. Germline V gene lookup returns CDR1 LNHNV and CDR2 YYDKDF (reference sequence). The CDR3 DNA reads TGTGCCACCAGCAGAGGCACGGACTACCTGCGGACCGGGGAGCTGTTTTTT. Amino acid sequence: CATSRGTDYLRTGELFF. Together with reference TRBV15 and TRBJ2-2, the CDR3 gives the full variable domain: DAMVIQNPRYQVTQFGKPVTLSCSQTLNHNVMYWYQQKSSQAPKLLFHYYDKDFNNEADTPDNFQSRRPNTSFCFLDIRSPGLGDTAMYLCATSRGTDYLRTGELFFGEGSRLTVL.

DNA for the CDR3: TGTGCCAGTAGTAGCCCCGGGACAGGGCAGGAAAAACTGTTTTTT. Protein: CASSSPGTGQEKLFF. The genes are TRBV19 and TRBJ1-4, with TRBD1 identical over 9 bases. Trimming at V came to 4 bases and at J to 8 bases, leaving 8 bases not matched to a gene. Germline assignment: CDR1 LNHDA and CDR2 SQIVND (reference sequence). CDR3 length: 15 residues.

This clone has a single count. V and J are TRBV15 and TRBJ1-2; 9 bases fit TRBD1. V shed 0 bases and J 9 bases; nucleotides not matched to a gene: 8. Germline-derived CDR1 and CDR2 are LNHNV and YYDKDF (reference sequence). This CDR3 region has 15 residues. The CDR3, as DNA: TGTGCCACCAGCAGAGATTCGTGGACAGGGGATCGCTACACCTTC. This gives the protein CATSRDSWTGDRYTF.

In DNA, the CDR3 is TGTGCCAGCAGCGCTACAGGGGGCGCAAGAATGTGTGTGATCTACGAGCAGTACGTC. Protein sequence: CASSATGGARMCVIYEQYV. This chain uses TRBV21-1 with TRBJ2-7; TRBD1 is the table's D call and was not checked against the DNA. TRBV21-1 is a documented pseudogene. The CDR3 is 19 amino acids.

This rearrangement joins TRBV19 to TRBJ2-5, with 9 bases lining up with TRBD1. The CDR3 is 15 residues long. V lost 3 bases and J lost 5; bases outside the gene matches: 7. Germline CDR1 LNHDA, CDR2 SQIVND (reference sequence). CDR3 protein: CASSMGDRDGETQYF. The CDR3 nucleotides are TGTGCCAGTAGTATGGGGGACAGGGATGGTGAGACCCAGTACTTC.

This clone was picked up a small number of times. V and J are TRBV24-1 and TRBJ2-7; 7 bases line up with TRBD1. The trim removed 5 bases at V and 5 bases at J, leaving 5 bases unmatched. Germline V CDR1 and CDR2: KGHDR, SFDVKD. The CDR3 runs to 13 residues. The CDR3 DNA reads as TGTGCCACCAGTGGGACAGGTTCCAACGAGCAGTACTTC. Residues: CATSGTGSNEQYF.

The chain uses TRBV10-2 and TRBJ1-1; D possibly corresponds to TRBD1 (6 bases). Trimming pared 5 bases from V and 1 base from J, leaving 8 bases between. Germline V lookup: CDR1 WSHSY, CDR2 SAAADI. This CDR3 is built from 13 residues. CDR3 coding DNA: TGCGCCAGCAGTCTCAGGGGGAACACTGAAGCTTTCTTT. This codes for CASSLRGNTEAFF.

This chain joins TRBV19 and TRBJ2-7; D is possibly TRBD1 (6 bases). Germline CDR1 LNHDA, CDR2 SQIVND (reference sequence). The V gene lost 3 bases and the J gene lost 3 bases, with 9 bases spanning the gap. The CDR3 contains 13 residues. The CDR3 region has the DNA TGTGCCAGTAGTATCCGGGACAACTACGAGCAGTACTTC. Encoded protein: CASSIRDNYEQYF.

The chain couples TRBV10-3 to TRBJ2-7, with 9 bases aligning to TRBD1. The germline gives CDR1 ENHRY, CDR2 SYGVKD. CDR3 size: 14 residues. The V gene end was trimmed by 4 bases and the J gene end by 4 bases; junction bases not matched to a gene: 5. CDR3 in DNA: TGTGCCATCAGTGCAGCCGGGACAGGGTACGAGCAGTACGTC. The encoded protein is CAISAAGTGYEQYV.

V gene TRBV27 combines with J gene TRBJ2-1, with 10 positions matching TRBD2. This CDR3 region has 16 residues. CDR1 and CDR2 from the germline V gene are MNHEY and SMNVEV (reference sequence). The J segment lost 0 bases and the V segment lost 5 bases, leaving 4 bases of the junction unmatched. The chain's CDR3 is CASSRSSGGSYNEQFF. The CDR3 DNA sequence: TGTGCCAGCAGTCGCTCTAGCGGGGGCTCCTACAATGAGCAGTTCTTC.

V usage is TRBV7-8 and J usage is TRBJ1-1; the D gene is possibly TRBD1 (5 bases). The germline CDR1 and CDR2 sequences are SGHVS and FQNEAQ. V was shortened by 3 bases and J by 1 base, with 9 bases between the two germline ends. The CDR3 spans 14 residues. This chain's CDR3 is CASSFSDRNTEAFF. Written as DNA, the CDR3 is TGTGCCAGCAGCTTTTCAGACAGGAACACTGAAGCTTTCTTT.

This sequence joins TRBV7-8 and TRBJ2-1, with D maybe TRBD2 (6 bases). Trimming removed 5 bases from V and 15 bases from J, with 14 bases in between. The germline V gene has CDR1 SGHVS and CDR2 FQNEAQ. The CDR3 has 11 residues. As DNA, the CDR3 is TGTGCCAGCAGCCCGCCGGGACTCCTGTTCTTC. This gives the protein CASSPPGLLFF.